These 27 T cell receptor beta chains were sequenced from one sample in a study of T cells expressing NK-cell markers. TCRdb re-called the 5' RACE reads and shows each CDR3 protein once, DNA omitted. The sample table sets out approximately 550,000 distinct CDR3 sequences. What was sequenced was blood T cells: a sorted CD56 or NKG2C T cell subset, CD4+ or CD8+ T cells, or bulk PBMC T cells (not recorded which). The receptors originated from a man younger than 35 in good health.

This sequence joins TRBV4-2 and TRBJ2-7; absent DNA, TCRdb's TRBD1 call cannot be checked. CDR1 and CDR2 (germline): LGHNA, YNFKEQ. The CDR3 totals 14 residues. CDR3 region: CASSHTTGTYEQYF.

The chain has TRBV10-2 and TRBJ2-1; the TCRdb call, TRBD2, lacks DNA for checking. The CDR3 is made up of 14 amino acids. Germline lookup yields CDR1 WSHSY and CDR2 SAAADI. The CDR3 region is CASLPGTSWGEQFF.

V usage is TRBV20-1 and J usage is TRBJ1-6. Per the germline V gene, CDR1 is DFQATT and CDR2 is SNEGSKA (reference sequence). CDR3 size: 15 residues. CDR3 sequence reads: CSASAGASRNSPLHF.

The chain couples TRBV5-1 to TRBJ1-6. Germline lookup yields CDR1 SGHRS and CDR2 YFSETQ. This CDR3 is built from 13 residues. CDR3 sequence: CASRLTGNSPLHF.

J is TRBJ2-7 and V is TRBV27; TCRdb gives TRBD1 as the D gene, but with no DNA this cannot be confirmed. The germline V gene encodes CDR1 MNHEY and CDR2 SMNVEV (reference sequence). The CDR3 sequence is 14 residues long. The CDR3 sequence: CASSLSLWGREQYF.

The chain carries TRBV4-1 and TRBJ2-3; TCRdb's D call of TRBD2 is untestable without DNA. This CDR3 region has 16 residues. Per germline, CDR1 MGHRA and CDR2 YSYEKL. CDR3 in amino acids: CASSQSPPAGLDTQYF.

The J gene is TRBJ2-7, the V gene TRBV5-5; TCRdb's D gene call, TRBD1, goes unchecked for lack of DNA. From germline, CDR1 is SGHKS and CDR2 YYEKEE (reference sequence). This CDR3 spans 15 amino acids. Here the CDR3 reads CASSLRWEGAREQYF.

The chain combines TRBV12-3 or TRBV12-4 with TRBJ2-1; TCRdb names TRBD2, which stays unverified in the absence of DNA. This CDR3 has 16 residues. CDR3 protein: CASSLSREPSYNEQFF.

This chain joins TRBV10-3 and TRBJ1-2; TCRdb's D call, TRBD1, is unchecked because there is no DNA. Germline loops: CDR1 ENHRY, CDR2 SYGVKD. The CDR3 consists of 13 residues. The CDR3 sequence: CATDRGHLYGYTF.

The rearrangement links TRBV4-2 to TRBJ1-3. The CDR3 loop spans 16 amino acids. Germline V gives CDR1 LGHNA, CDR2 YNFKEQ. CDR3 amino acids: CASSQEERRSGNTIYF.

J is TRBJ1-1 and V is TRBV12-3 or TRBV12-4; checking the TCRdb D call of TRBD1 is not possible without DNA. This CDR3 has 15 residues. The CDR3: CASSRWTLRDTEAFF.

This sequence joins TRBV4-3 and TRBJ2-5; TCRdb's D call, TRBD2, is unchecked because there is no DNA. In germline, CDR1 is LGHNA, CDR2 YSLEER. CDR3 length equals 17 residues. The CDR3 spells CASSQDKILAGAETQYF.

The J gene is TRBJ1-4, the V gene TRBV5-1; the TRBD1 assignment by TCRdb is unverifiable without DNA. The CDR3 sequence is 14 residues long. Per germline, CDR1 SGHRS and CDR2 YFSETQ. The CDR3 sequence: CASSLTTGDEKLFF.

The chain has TRBV20-1 and TRBJ2-7; TCRdb calls TRBD2, which cannot be checked without DNA. CDR1 is DFQATT, CDR2 SNEGSKA, per germline (reference sequence). This CDR3 has 15 amino acids. The CDR3 region is CSAFVASGATYEQYF.

V and J are TRBV29-1 and TRBJ2-1; TCRdb names TRBD2, which stays unverified in the absence of DNA. Germline lookup yields CDR1 SQVTM and CDR2 ANQGSEA. The CDR3 extends over 12 amino acids. The CDR3 protein is CSVETSGRAQFF.

The J gene is TRBJ1-2, the V gene TRBV6-5. This CDR3 has 15 residues. The V gene's germline CDR1 is MNHEY and CDR2 SVGAGI. CDR3 region: CASSSTWGFGYGYTF.

V gene TRBV20-1 combines with J gene TRBJ2-1; checking the TCRdb D call of TRBD1 is not possible without DNA. Per the germline V gene, CDR1 is DFQATT and CDR2 is SNEGSKA (reference sequence). The CDR3 has 15 amino acids. CDR3 residues: CSARPGADPYNEQFF.

J is TRBJ2-7 and V is TRBV12-3 or TRBV12-4. CDR3 length equals 16 residues. CDR3 protein: CASSLANSFLSYEQYF.

The V and J genes are TRBV29-1 and TRBJ2-1; without DNA, the TCRdb call of TRBD2 cannot be checked. CDR3 size: 14 residues. The germline V gene encodes CDR1 SQVTM and CDR2 ANQGSEA. The CDR3 spells CSVSGSGSYNEQFF.

This rearrangement joins TRBV4-1 to TRBJ2-2. The CDR3 runs to 15 residues. Looked up from germline, CDR1 is MGHRA and CDR2 is YSYEKL. CDR3 protein: CASSQEGGGTGELFF.

V usage is TRBV14 and J usage is TRBJ2-5; absent DNA, TCRdb's TRBD1 call cannot be checked. Germline assignment: CDR1 SGHDN and CDR2 FVKESK. The CDR3 length is 15 residues. This CDR3 is CASSQGTVRLETQYF. Looking up the rest from reference TRBV14 and TRBJ2-5 gives the full variable domain: EAGVTQFPSHSVIEKGQTVTLRCDPISGHDNLYWYRRVMGKEIKFLLHFVKESKQDESGMPNNRFLAERTGGTYSTLKVQPAELEDSGVYFCASSQGTVRLETQYFGPGTRLLVL.

The V and J genes are TRBV19 and TRBJ2-1; TCRdb designates TRBD2, a call that cannot be tested without DNA. Per germline, CDR1 LNHDA and CDR2 SQIVND (reference sequence). The CDR3 runs to 15 residues. CDR3 residues: CASGKGEGQYNEQFF.

CDR3 residues: CASSEQKTFTDTQYF. This sequence joins TRBV25-1 and TRBJ2-3. The CDR3 is 15 amino acids. CDR1 and CDR2 from the germline V gene are MGHDK and SYGVNS.

V usage is TRBV6-1 and J usage is TRBJ2-1; with no DNA, the TCRdb D assignment of TRBD1 cannot be verified. The CDR3 is 16 amino acids. Germline V gives CDR1 MNHNS, CDR2 SASEGT. The CDR3 loop is CASSPRGGQGANEQFF.

The chain employs TRBV6-1 and TRBJ2-1; TCRdb's D call, TRBD1, is unchecked because there is no DNA. The germline CDR1 and CDR2 sequences are MNHNS and SASEGT. There are 16 residues in the CDR3. The CDR3 spells CASSSSPGGAVNEQFF.

The chain is built from TRBV11-2 and TRBJ1-1. Looked up from germline, CDR1 is SGHAT and CDR2 is FQNNGV. The CDR3 consists of 11 residues. CDR3 loop: CASSSLTMAFF.

The CDR3 is CASSQDPSRADTQYF. The V gene is TRBV3-1, the J gene TRBJ2-3; TCRdb picks TRBD1, but there is no DNA to check that call. The CDR3 sequence is 15 residues long. Germline values: CDR1 LGHDT, CDR2 YNNKEL (reference sequence).